Ten or more counts support the clone carrying this T cell receptor beta chain. Its antigen is still unknown. The sample belongs to a study of T cells in Graves' hyperthyroidism and ophthalmopathy. General study results and limits: The model forecast ophthalmopathy, anticipating it by a median about 7 months before onset.

CDR3 length: 17 amino acids. V was shortened by 2 bases and J by 10 bases, with 24 bases between the two germline ends. Germline-derived CDR1 and CDR2 are LGHNT and FRNRAP. The source material, RNA transcripts, was used to amplify TCR beta CDR3 regions. In the first-round RT-PCR of the TCR CDR3, the HTBI primer set was used. TCRdb fed the multiplex PCR reads into MiXCR, producing one record per CDR3 protein. The sample shows around 380,000 distinct CDR3 sequences, approximately 13% of them seen only once. This blood was taken when hyperthyroidism was first diagnosed, before any ophthalmopathy symptoms existed.

The source of this sequence is a young man with Graves' hyperthyroidism that later progressed to Graves' ophthalmopathy. The V gene is TRBV12-5, the J gene TRBJ2-1; TRBD2 is a possible D gene (5 bases). Sequencing was done on a sample of blood. The CDR3 protein is CASGLLRPGSLGGEQFF. The CDR3, as DNA: TGTGCTAGTGGTTTGCTCAGGCCGGGGTCCTTAGGTGGCGAGCAGTTCTTC.